The 26 T cell receptor beta chains listed next were all sequenced from one sample in a study of blood T cell repertoires in COVID-19. The table came from immunoSEQ multiplex PCR; TCRdb's copy has only in-frame clones and leaves some out. There are about 120,000 clones in the sample; around 81% occur only once, and 3.5% to 4.5% lies in the top ten. The sequenced sample consisted of peripheral blood. The receptor source for this set is a woman aged 45 to 65 with acute or convalescent COVID-19.

The rearrangement links TRBV15 to TRBJ1-5, with 7 bases fitting TRBD1. In germline, CDR1 is LNHNV, CDR2 YYDKDF (reference sequence). V shed 1 base, J shed 7 bases, and the junction held 4 bases outside the gene matches. The CDR3 consists of 14 residues. The CDR3 is CATSRATGRQPQHF. In DNA form, the CDR3 reads TGTGCCACCAGCAGAGCGACAGGGCGCCAGCCCCAGCATTTT.

The rearrangement links TRBV5-1 to TRBJ2-3; TRBD2 matches at 7 bases. Germline CDR1 is SGHRS and CDR2 is YFSETQ. Germline trimming cut 4 bases from V and 1 base from J; bases unmatched to any gene: 9. This CDR3 region has 16 residues. The CDR3 here is CASSVSPAGGTDTQYF. As DNA, the CDR3 is TGCGCCAGCAGCGTGAGTCCGGCGGGAGGCACAGATACGCAGTATTTT.

V and J are TRBV19 and TRBJ2-1; D might be TRBD2 (6 bases). CDR1 is LNHDA and CDR2 is SQIVND in the germline V gene (reference sequence). The CDR3 has 15 amino acids. Trimming cost V 2 bases and J 4 bases, with 12 bases left between them. The CDR3 DNA follows: TGTGCCAGTAGTATAACGGCGGGAACATACAATGAGCAGTTCTTC. Its protein product is CASSITAGTYNEQFF.

This clone occurred a few times. The V and J genes are TRBV7-9 and TRBJ1-2; tentative D call: TRBD1 (6 bases). Trimming took off 5 bases at V and 4 bases at J, with 14 bases between the two ends. In germline, CDR1 is SEHNR, CDR2 FQNEAQ (reference sequence). This CDR3 has 14 amino acids. In DNA, the CDR3 is TGTGCCAGCAGCCATCGGACAGAGAGCTATGGCTACACCTTC. This gives the protein CASSHRTESYGYTF. The variable domain in full, completed from reference TRBV7-9 and TRBJ1-2, reads DTGVSQNPRHKITKRGQNVTFRCDPISEHNRLYWYRQTLGQGPEFLTYFQNEAQLEKSRLLSDRFSAERPKGSFSTLEIQRTEQGDSAMYLCASSHRTESYGYTFGSGTRLTVV.

V and J are TRBV18 and TRBJ2-2; the match to TRBD1 covers 12 bases. The germline V gene has CDR1 KGHSH and CDR2 LQKENI. J lost 7 bases, V lost 0 bases, and 3 bases had no gene match. The CDR3 is 16 residues long. CDR3: CASSPPGQGANGELFF. The CDR3, as DNA: TGTGCCAGCTCACCACCGGGACAGGGGGCAAACGGGGAGCTGTTTTTT. Using reference TRBV18 and TRBJ2-2 for the parts outside the CDR3, the full variable domain is NAGVMQNPRHLVRRRGQEARLRCSPMKGHSHVYWYRQLPEEGLKFMVYLQKENIIDESGMPKERFSAEFPKEGPSILRIQQVVRGDSAAYFCASSPPGQGANGELFFGEGSRLTVL.

The rearrangement uses TRBV20-1 and TRBJ1-1; D is ambiguous. The CDR3 runs 11 residues. Trimming shortened V by 6 bases and J by 4 bases, and 9 bases separated the two germline ends. Germline CDR1 reads DFQATT; CDR2 reads SNEGSKA (reference sequence). CDR3 sequence: CSAAMSTEAFF. The CDR3, as DNA: TGCAGTGCCGCGATGAGCACTGAAGCTTTCTTT.

This chain links TRBV3-1 (or the pseudogene TRBV3-2) with TRBJ2-7; D gene unclear. This CDR3 comprises 12 residues. Germline assignment: CDR1 LGHDT and CDR2 YNNKEL (reference sequence). The V end lost 1 base, the J end lost 3 bases, and 4 bases lay between the germline ends. The CDR3 region is CASSQGYYEQYF. The DNA for the CDR3 is TGTGCCAGCAGCCAAGGCTACTACGAGCAGTACTTC.

This clone occurred a few times. The chain carries TRBV6-1 and TRBJ1-2; the D is unclear. Trimming stripped 2 bases from V and 4 bases from J, with 8 bases between. CDR1 is MNHNS and CDR2 is SASEGT in the germline V gene. CDR3 length: 13 amino acids. The CDR3 nucleotides are TGTGCCAGCAGTGAATCAAACAGCTATGGCTACACCTTC. This codes for CASSESNSYGYTF.

The chain links TRBV29-1 to TRBJ1-1; no clear D. Deletions cut 1 base from V and 3 bases from J, with 3 bases between. The V gene's germline CDR1 is SQVTM and CDR2 ANQGSEA. The CDR3 consists of 11 residues. CDR3 DNA: TGCAGCGTTGAAGCCTACACTGAAGCTTTCTTT. Its protein product is CSVEAYTEAFF.

This clone was counted a single time. The V gene is TRBV6-7, the J gene TRBJ2-1; D not certain. TRBV6-7 is an open reading frame whose function is uncertain. This CDR3 has 16 residues. The V end was cut by 5 bases, the J end by 0 bases, with 14 bases between. The DNA for the CDR3 is TGTGCCAGCAGTGCCGGAGCGCGTACCTCCTACAATGAGCAGTTCTTC. This gives the protein CASSAGARTSYNEQFF.

This sequence joins TRBV19 and TRBJ1-1; D unclear. This CDR3 contains 13 residues. Between the trimmed V and J ends, which lost 5 bases and 4 bases, there was a span of 11 bases. Per the germline V gene, CDR1 is LNHDA and CDR2 is SQIVND (reference sequence). The CDR3 is CASSGWRSTEAFF. Here the CDR3 DNA reads TGTGCCAGTAGTGGGTGGAGGAGCACTGAAGCTTTCTTT.

This chain joins TRBV15 and TRBJ2-1, with TRBD1 matching over 8 bases. From germline, CDR1 is LNHNV and CDR2 YYDKDF (reference sequence). The CDR3 is made up of 12 amino acids. The junction had 8 bases not matched to a gene; V was cut back by 9 bases and J by 10 bases. The CDR3 here is CATRAGGREQFF. CDR3 coding DNA: TGTGCCACGCGAGCAGGGGGCCGGGAGCAGTTCTTC.

The chain carries TRBV5-1 and TRBJ1-2; 10 bases are shared with TRBD1. J was trimmed by 5 bases and V by 0 bases; bases with no gene match: 4. Per germline, CDR1 SGHRS and CDR2 YFSETQ. This CDR3 has 15 amino acids. CDR3 DNA sequence: TGCGCCAGCAGCTTGGATGTGGGACAGGGGTATGGCTACACCTTC. Its protein is CASSLDVGQGYGYTF.

J is TRBJ2-1 and V is TRBV4-2, with 10 nucleotides matching TRBD2. The CDR3 extends over 16 amino acids. CDR1 is LGHNA and CDR2 is YNFKEQ in the germline V gene. Trimming removed 8 bases from V and 4 bases from J; junction bases left unmatched: 11. The CDR3 loop is CASGDFGLAEYNEQFF. CDR3 nucleotides: TGTGCCAGCGGAGACTTCGGACTAGCGGAATACAATGAGCAGTTCTTC.

The chain recombines TRBV15 with TRBJ1-4; 11 nucleotides agree with TRBD1. Trimming at V came to 2 bases and at J to 7 bases, leaving 3 bases not matched to a gene. In germline, CDR1 is LNHNV, CDR2 YYDKDF (reference sequence). The CDR3 length is 15 residues. CDR3 DNA: TGTGCCACCAGCAGACCGGGACAGGGGGGTGAAAAACTGTTTTTT. Translated: CATSRPGQGGEKLFF.

V gene TRBV6-5 combines with J gene TRBJ1-6; 9 bases align to TRBD1. The CDR3 spans 14 residues. The germline V gene has CDR1 MNHEY and CDR2 SVGAGI. The CDR3 coding sequence is TGTGCTTCAAGGACAGGGGCGCTTAATTCACCCCTCCACTTT. Translation: CASRTGALNSPLHF.

V and J are TRBV6-1 and TRBJ1-6, with TRBD1 matching 8 bases. This CDR3 region has 16 residues. The ends lost 4 bases at V and 6 bases at J; junction bases unmatched: 8. Per germline, CDR1 MNHNS and CDR2 SASEGT. The CDR3 sequence: CASSVRQGSGNSPLHF. The CDR3 coding sequence is TGTGCCAGCAGTGTCAGACAGGGGAGTGGTAATTCACCCCTCCACTTT.

CDR3 amino acids: CASSSSEGGSSYNSPLHF. The CDR3, as DNA: TGTGCCAGCAGCTCCTCCGAGGGGGGGAGCTCCTATAATTCACCCCTCCACTTT. This chain joins TRBV7-9 and TRBJ1-6, with D perhaps TRBD1 (6 bases). This CDR3 spans 18 amino acids. V lost 4 bases to trimming and J lost 0 bases, with 16 bases between them. Germline lookup yields CDR1 SEHNR and CDR2 FQNEAQ (reference sequence).

The chain is built from TRBV25-1 and TRBJ2-2; possible D gene TRBD1, 5 bases. V was pared by 4 bases and J by 3 bases, with 9 bases between. The CDR3 totals 14 residues. Per the germline V gene, CDR1 is MGHDK and CDR2 is SYGVNS. Written as DNA, the CDR3 is TGTGCCAGCAGTGGGGGCCTCTACACCGGGGAGCTGTTTTTT. Translated, it gives CASSGGLYTGELFF.

This sequence joins TRBV4-1 and TRBJ1-5, with 7 bases matching TRBD1. V was pared by 0 bases and J by 5 bases, with 4 bases of the junction left unmatched. Germline assignment: CDR1 MGHRA and CDR2 YSYEKL. This CDR3 has 15 residues. CDR3 bases: TGCGCCAGCAGCCAAGAAGGCAGGGGGGATCAGCCCCAGCATTTT. The encoded protein is CASSQEGRGDQPQHF.

V usage is TRBV2 and J usage is TRBJ2-1; 7 nucleotides align to TRBD1. J lost 0 bases, V lost 8 bases, and 7 bases had no gene match. The CDR3 has 15 residues. The germline CDR1 and CDR2 sequences are SNHLY and FYNNEI. This CDR3 is CASSAGTASYNEQFF. Here the CDR3 DNA reads TGTGCCAGCTCTGCAGGGACAGCCTCCTACAATGAGCAGTTCTTC.

The chain has TRBV5-8 and TRBJ2-2, with 9 bases fitting TRBD1. Germline CDR1 is SGHTS and CDR2 is YDEGEE. V dropped 2 bases and J dropped 3; count of bases not matched to a gene: 8. The CDR3 is 17 residues long. The CDR3 sequence is CASSFHPGTGYTGELFF. DNA of the CDR3: TGTGCCAGCAGCTTTCATCCCGGGACAGGGTACACCGGGGAGCTGTTTTTT.

The chain joins TRBV3-1 (or the pseudogene TRBV3-2) to TRBJ2-3; TRBD2 matches 11 bases. There are 15 residues in the CDR3. J was trimmed by 4 bases and V by 5 bases; bases with no gene match: 5. CDR1 and CDR2 (germline): LGHDT, YNNKEL (reference sequence). The CDR3 loop is CASSFRLAGPDTQYF. The DNA of the CDR3 is TGTGCCAGCAGCTTCCGACTAGCGGGACCAGATACGCAGTATTTT.

In this sample, this clone turned up a few times. The J gene is TRBJ2-1, the V gene TRBV10-3; 8 bases map to TRBD2. After removal of 8 bases from V and 0 bases from J, the junction contained 3 bases not matched to a gene. CDR1 is ENHRY, CDR2 SYGVKD, per germline. The length of the CDR3 is 14 residues. In DNA, the CDR3 is TGTGCCATCCGTAGCGGGGACTCCTACAATGAGCAGTTCTTC. Protein: CAIRSGDSYNEQFF.

This clone was recorded only once. The V call is TRBV28, the J call TRBJ2-1, with TRBD2 as a possible D gene (5 bases). Germline values: CDR1 MDHEN, CDR2 SYDVKM. The CDR3 is 16 residues long. The V and J ends lost 6 bases and 1 base respectively, with 16 bases between them. The CDR3 DNA sequence: TGTGCCAGCAGAATCGCCGGGGTTGGGTCCTACAATGAGCAGTTCTTC. This encodes CASRIAGVGSYNEQFF.

The chain is built from TRBV7-9 and TRBJ1-1; the D is unclear. The CDR3 loop spans 13 amino acids. V was pared by 1 base and J by 5 bases, with 8 bases between. The germline CDR1 and CDR2 sequences are SEHNR and FQNEAQ (reference sequence). The CDR3: CASSLVRGTEAFF. As DNA, the CDR3 is TGTGCCAGCAGCTTAGTTCGGGGAACTGAAGCTTTCTTT.